The TCR beta chain described here comes from a study of blood T cell repertoires in COVID-19. Study context: Acute-phase and convalescent COVID-19 samples originated in the United States, Italy and Spain. The analysed material was cDNA or gDNA that came from T cells, B-cell-depleted T cells, or PBMCs.

Germline loops: CDR1 SEHNR, CDR2 FQNEAQ (reference sequence). Trimming removed 4 bases from V and 2 bases from J; junction bases left unmatched: 13. The CDR3 consists of 17 residues. This table comes from immunoSEQ multiplex PCR, and its TCRdb copy is limited to in-frame clones, with some not included. The data show 120,000 to 150,000 clones, with approximately 80% seen just once and 3% held by the top ten. The origin of this receptor is a woman between 35 and 50 years old with active or convalescent COVID-19. This chain connects TRBV7-9 to TRBJ2-7; the match to TRBD1 covers 8 bases. Input material: peripheral blood. The CDR3 spells CASSSSNMDRVPYEQYF. CDR3 DNA sequence: TGTGCCAGCAGCTCTTCGAATATGGACAGGGTCCCCTACGAGCAGTACTTC.